One sample yielded the 22 T cell receptor beta chains listed below, sequenced in a study of response to subunit inactivated influenza vaccine (dated by TCRdb to 2016 to 2018). The library was built by means of RT-PCR. The run used an Illumina HiSeq 2500. The public sequencing data were trimmed at Q25 with fastp and processed into clonotypes with MiXCR by TCRdb, which kept only in-frame beta chains. Each entry merges the rows of one CDR3 protein and shows their most common DNA and genes. The sample table holds around 180,000 distinct CDR3 sequences, of which about 9% were seen once. In total, the top ten clones hold approximately 10% of the sample. The material was non-naive T cells sorted from PBMCs, obtained on the day of vaccination. The sample's cell subset or site label, decoded: memory T cell fraction. These receptors all stem from a man in his fifties who received an inactivated influenza vaccine. Donor details come from another sample of the same person, matched by shared clones.

This clonotype was observed at least ten times. The chain combines TRBV2 with TRBJ1-2; D remains unclear. V was cut by 3 bases and J by 8 bases, with 7 bases left in between. The CDR3 consists of 11 residues. Germline CDR1 is SNHLY and CDR2 is FYNNEI. DNA of the CDR3: TGTGCCAGCAGTGATAAGGGAGGCTACACCTTC. Its protein product is CASSDKGGYTF. Complete variable domain (other parts from reference TRBV2 and TRBJ1-2): EPEVTQTPSHQVTQMGQEVILRCVPISNHLYFYWYRQILGQKVEFLVSFYNNEISEKSEIFDDQFSVERPDGSNFTLKIRSTKLEDSAMYFCASSDKGGYTFGSGTRLTVV.

The CDR3 here is CASSDSAPEQFF. CDR3 in DNA: TGTGCCAGCAGTGATTCCGCACCAGAGCAGTTCTTC. The chain employs TRBV25-1 and TRBJ2-1; D uncertain. The V gene's germline CDR1 is MGHDK and CDR2 SYGVNS. V dropped 3 bases and J dropped 10 bases, with 10 bases sitting between them. The CDR3 has 12 residues.

This chain links TRBV20-1 with TRBJ2-5; D not certain. This CDR3 has 13 amino acids. Germline loops: CDR1 DFQATT, CDR2 SNEGSKA (reference sequence). V lost 4 bases to trimming and J lost 1 base, with 10 bases between them. CDR3 residues: CSAIRGLQETQYF. In nucleotides, the CDR3 is TGCAGTGCTATAAGAGGCCTCCAAGAGACCCAGTACTTC.

This clonotype was counted a few times. The V and J genes are TRBV4-1 and TRBJ1-1; D may be TRBD1 (5 bases). The CDR3 consists of 15 residues. Germline V gene lookup returns CDR1 MGHRA and CDR2 YSYEKL. The ends were cut back, 1 base at V and 0 bases at J, with 9 bases in the middle. Written as DNA, the CDR3 is TGCGCCAGCAGCCAAGGGGGGACGTTGAACACTGAAGCTTTCTTT. Its translation: CASSQGGTLNTEAFF.

This clonotype showed up just once. CDR3 in DNA: TGTGCCAGCAGCTTAGGACAGGGGAACTATGGCTACACCTTC. It encodes CASSLGQGNYGYTF. The chain has TRBV7-8 and TRBJ1-2, with TRBD1 matching 8 bases. V lost 1 base and J lost 2; bases outside the gene matches: 0. Germline values: CDR1 SGHVS, CDR2 FQNEAQ. The CDR3 totals 14 residues.

The J gene is TRBJ1-5, the V gene TRBV20-1, with a tentative D call TRBD1 (6 bases). The CDR3 runs to 16 residues. Germline values: CDR1 DFQATT, CDR2 SNEGSKA (reference sequence). V lost 5 bases and J lost 4, with 21 bases in between. DNA of the CDR3: TGCAGTGCTGACCACCCGCGGACAGTAGGAAATCAGCCCCAGCATTTT. This encodes CSADHPRTVGNQPQHF.

This clonotype occurred many times. V is TRBV5-1 and J is TRBJ2-7; 8 bases fit TRBD1. Trimming took 0 bases from V and 5 from J; bases not matched to a gene: 4. Germline CDR1 and CDR2: SGHRS and YFSETQ. This CDR3 is 14 amino acids long. DNA for the CDR3: TGCGCCAGCAGCTTGGTGACAGGGGCGGACGAGCAGTACTTC. Residues: CASSLVTGADEQYF.

The chain has TRBV20-1 and TRBJ2-3; D is unclear. V lost 3 bases, J lost 2 bases, and 12 bases lay in between. The CDR3 covers 14 residues. The V gene's germline CDR1 is DFQATT and CDR2 SNEGSKA (reference sequence). CDR3 bases: TGCAGTGCTAGCACCTCCCCCCTCACAGATACGCAGTATTTT. Translation gives CSASTSPLTDTQYF.

Only a few counts were recorded for this clonotype. V usage is TRBV20-1 and J usage is TRBJ1-5; no clear D gene. V was trimmed by 0 bases and J by 3 bases, leaving 12 bases between them. CDR1 is DFQATT and CDR2 is SNEGSKA in the germline V gene (reference sequence). This CDR3 contains 15 residues. The DNA for the CDR3 is TGCAGTGCTAGAGAGGGTGGACCGATCAATCAGCCCCAGCATTTT. Translating it yields CSAREGGPINQPQHF.

This clonotype was seen only a few times. The V call is TRBV20-1, the J call TRBJ1-5; a weak D match, TRBD1 (5 bases). V lost 6 bases and J lost 2, with 14 bases in between. The length of the CDR3 is 14 residues. CDR1 and CDR2 (germline): DFQATT, SNEGSKA (reference sequence). The CDR3 loop reads CSAKRGAGNQPQHF. The CDR3 nucleotides read TGCAGTGCGAAGCGGGGCGCGGGCAATCAGCCCCAGCATTTT.

This clonotype showed up many times. The chain has TRBV7-9 and TRBJ2-2; D is perhaps TRBD2 (5 bases). With 2 bases removed from V and 3 bases from J, the gap between germline ends came to 7 bases. This CDR3 is 14 amino acids long. Germline lookup yields CDR1 SEHNR and CDR2 FQNEAQ (reference sequence). CDR3 in DNA: TGTGCCAGCAGCTTATGGGGAGACACCGGGGAGCTGTTTTTT. Translation: CASSLWGDTGELFF.

This clonotype was seen more than once but under ten times. The rearrangement uses TRBV5-1 and TRBJ2-1, with 7 nucleotides matching TRBD2. V was pared by 3 bases and J by 0 bases, with 3 bases of the junction left unmatched. CDR3 length: 15 amino acids. In germline, CDR1 is SGHRS, CDR2 YFSETQ. CDR3 coding DNA: TGCGCCAGCAGCTCCCTAGCGGACTCCTACAATGAGCAGTTCTTC. Protein: CASSSLADSYNEQFF.

As concerns this clonotype: This sequence may be a read error, since a much larger clone differs from it by one base. The V and J genes are TRBV7-8 and TRBJ2-7; maybe TRBD1 (6 bases). The CDR3 runs 15 residues. CDR1 and CDR2 from the germline V gene are SGHVS and FQNEAQ. Trimming left V 5 bases short and J 4 bases short, with 18 bases between. CDR3 in DNA: TGTGCCAGCAGCCAAACAACGAGACAGGTTTACGAGCAGTACTTC. The encoded protein is CASSQTTRQVYEQYF.

There are a few counts of this clonotype. This sequence joins TRBV11-1 and TRBJ2-2; D possibly corresponds to TRBD2 (5 bases). The V end lost 5 bases, the J end lost 3 bases, and 10 bases lay between the germline ends. The CDR3 is 14 residues long. Germline V gene sequence: CDR1 SGHAT, CDR2 FQDESV (reference sequence). CDR3 region: CASSIGGYTGELFF. The CDR3 region has the DNA TGTGCCAGCAGCATAGGAGGTTACACCGGGGAGCTGTTTTTT.

This clonotype came up a few times. The genes are TRBV12-3 or TRBV12-4 and TRBJ1-5, with D perhaps matching TRBD1 (5 bases). V dropped 5 bases and J dropped 6 bases, with 14 bases sitting between them. The CDR3 runs 14 residues. The DNA of the CDR3 is TGTGCCAGCAGTATAAGAAGGGGATCTCAGCCCCAGCATTTT. This codes for CASSIRRGSQPQHF.

This clonotype was seen ten or more times. The chain employs TRBV27 and TRBJ2-1, with D maybe TRBD2 (5 bases). The germline V and J ends were trimmed by 6 bases and 4 bases, with 19 bases remaining between them. The CDR3 consists of 16 residues. CDR1 MNHEY and CDR2 SMNVEV come from the germline V gene (reference sequence). The CDR3 DNA is TGTGCCAGCAGGAGGGCCGAGGCCGGCGCATACAATGAGCAGTTCTTC. This translates into CASRRAEAGAYNEQFF.

At least ten counts were recorded for this clonotype. The CDR3 sequence: CASSLGDPNNEQFF. CDR3 DNA: TGTGCCAGCAGCTTAGGGGACCCAAACAATGAGCAGTTCTTC. The rearrangement joins TRBV7-8 to TRBJ2-1; D tentatively reads TRBD1 or TRBD2 (5 bases each). Between the trimmed V and J ends, which lost 1 base and 5 bases, there was a span of 9 bases. The CDR3 has 14 amino acids. CDR1 SGHVS and CDR2 FQNEAQ come from the germline V gene.

This clonotype was seen a few times. The chain couples TRBV10-3 to TRBJ1-2, with 7 bases aligning to TRBD1. The CDR3 totals 17 residues. The germline V gene has CDR1 ENHRY and CDR2 SYGVKD. V gave up 3 bases and J gave up 4 bases; unmatched junction bases: 14. CDR3 DNA sequence: TGTGCCATCAGTGAAACCGGGACAGCTAGAAATGGCTATGGCTACACCTTC. This encodes CAISETGTARNGYGYTF.

This clonotype was seen at least ten times. The chain couples TRBV10-2 to TRBJ1-6; D possibly corresponds to TRBD1 (5 bases). The CDR3 contains 18 residues. CDR1 and CDR2 (germline): WSHSY, SAAADI. V was shortened by 3 bases and J by 0 bases, with 15 bases between the two germline ends. The CDR3 region is CASSDQLGLSSYNSPLHF. Here the CDR3 DNA reads TGCGCCAGCAGTGACCAATTGGGGCTGAGCTCCTATAATTCACCCCTCCACTTT.

This clonotype appeared many times. This rearrangement joins TRBV4-1 to TRBJ2-3; D possibly uses TRBD1 or TRBD2 (6 bases each). V lost 0 bases to trimming and J lost 7 bases, with 11 bases between them. Germline V gene data show CDR1 as MGHRA and CDR2 as YSYEKL. CDR3 size: 14 residues. The CDR3 DNA sequence: TGCGCCAGCAGCCAAGATGGGGGGCGATATACGCAGTATTTT. Protein: CASSQDGGRYTQYF.

The chain has TRBV16 and TRBJ2-3; the D gene is possibly TRBD1 (5 bases). V shed 8 bases and J shed 1 base, with 22 bases lying between them. CDR3 length: 17 amino acids. Germline values: CDR1 KGHSY, CDR2 FQNENV. CDR3 residues: CASAPVWGELGTDTQYF. In nucleotides, the CDR3 is TGTGCCAGCGCCCCAGTGTGGGGCGAATTGGGCACAGATACGCAGTATTTT.

This clonotype was seen ten or more times. This chain joins TRBV7-2 and TRBJ1-5; D is undetermined. The CDR3 contains 15 residues. V lost 1 base to trimming and J lost 2 bases, with 9 bases between them. The germline gives CDR1 SGHTA, CDR2 FQGNSA. CDR3 region: CASSLVGSGNQPQHF. CDR3 bases: TGTGCCAGCAGCTTAGTGGGTAGTGGCAATCAGCCCCAGCATTTT.